The 24 T cell receptor beta chains below were found in one sample sequenced in a study of technical replicates of blood from a few donors. Assay: immunoSEQ multiplex PCR; the TCRdb copy retains only in-frame clones and omits some. The sample has around 63,000 clones; roughly 98% are singletons. The sample consisted of T cells isolated from PBMCs. All receptors derive from a human donor in good health.

The chain joins TRBV9 to TRBJ1-2; D is possibly TRBD1 (5 bases). Trimming took off 3 bases at V and 0 bases at J, with 9 bases between the two ends. The CDR3 is 14 amino acids. Germline V gives CDR1 SGDLS, CDR2 YYNGEE. CDR3 DNA sequence: TGTGCCAGCAGCGGACAGACCTCTAACTATGGCTACACCTTC. Translating gives CASSGQTSNYGYTF.

The chain joins TRBV27 to TRBJ2-5; 9 positions agree with TRBD1. The CDR3 has 13 residues. V dropped 6 bases and J dropped 5; count of bases not matched to a gene: 4. Germline lookup yields CDR1 MNHEY and CDR2 SMNVEV (reference sequence). In nucleotides, the CDR3 is TGTGCCAGCAGCCGGGACAGGGACGAGACCCAGTACTTC. This encodes CASSRDRDETQYF.

J is TRBJ2-5 and V is TRBV11-3; TRBD1 matches at 9 bases. Germline CDR1 SGHNT, CDR2 YENEEA. V gave up 4 bases and J gave up 4 bases; unmatched junction bases: 7. This CDR3 spans 15 amino acids. CDR3 amino acids: CASSSEQGASETQYF. CDR3 DNA sequence: TGTGCCAGCAGCTCCGAACAGGGGGCGTCAGAGACCCAGTACTTC.

The CDR3 protein is CASSPPRGGYEQYF. The CDR3 coding sequence is TGCGCCAGCAGCCCCCCCCGGGGGGGGTACGAGCAGTACTTC. This rearrangement joins TRBV4-1 to TRBJ2-7; 8 nucleotides align to TRBD2. The CDR3 loop spans 14 amino acids. Germline V lookup: CDR1 MGHRA, CDR2 YSYEKL. The V segment lost 4 bases and the J segment 4 bases; nucleotides outside the gene matches: 6.

The chain couples TRBV30 to TRBJ1-1; D possibly corresponds to TRBD1 (5 bases). Per germline, CDR1 GTSNPN and CDR2 SVGIG (reference sequence). The V and J ends lost 2 bases and 1 base respectively, with 11 bases between them. The CDR3 runs to 14 residues. CDR3 DNA sequence: TGTGCCTGGAGTTTCGGCCAGGGGAACACTGAAGCTTTCTTT. Residues: CAWSFGQGNTEAFF.

This rearrangement joins TRBV5-1 to TRBJ1-1; 8 bases fit TRBD1. V lost 4 bases, J lost 6 bases, and 8 bases stayed unmatched. The CDR3 is made up of 14 amino acids. Germline assignment: CDR1 SGHRS and CDR2 YFSETQ. This chain's CDR3 is CASSPHQGAAEAFF. The CDR3 DNA follows: TGCGCCAGCAGCCCACACCAGGGGGCCGCTGAAGCTTTCTTT.

V is TRBV15 and J is TRBJ2-7; TRBD1 might be the D (5 bases). Germline CDR1 and CDR2: LNHNV and YYDKDF (reference sequence). CDR3 length equals 13 residues. The V gene lost 1 base and the J gene lost 3 bases, with 7 bases spanning the gap. As DNA, the CDR3 is TGTGCCACCAGCAGAGGAACAGGCTACGAGCAGTACTTC. It specifies CATSRGTGYEQYF.

In its sample, this clone was seen once. This chain connects TRBV7-8 to TRBJ2-1; 9 bases match TRBD2. The trim removed 5 bases at V and 9 bases at J, leaving 8 bases unmatched. The CDR3 is 14 residues long. Germline values: CDR1 SGHVS, CDR2 FQNEAQ. CDR3 sequence: CASSLGLAGGEQFF. The CDR3 DNA sequence: TGTGCCAGCAGCCTGGGACTAGCTGGAGGTGAGCAGTTCTTC.

The chain has TRBV4-1 and TRBJ2-7; 12 positions agree with TRBD2. Germline V gene data show CDR1 as MGHRA and CDR2 as YSYEKL. The length of the CDR3 is 16 residues. Trimming removed 3 bases from V and 5 bases from J; junction bases left unmatched: 8. CDR3 sequence (DNA): TGCGCCAGCAGCCAGTTGACTAGCGGGAGTCTCAACGAGCAGTACTTC. Its protein product is CASSQLTSGSLNEQYF.

The chain joins TRBV30 to TRBJ2-7; D perhaps matches TRBD1 (6 bases). The CDR3 is 11 residues long. V lost 5 bases and J 5 bases, leaving 10 bases between the germline ends. Germline values: CDR1 GTSNPN, CDR2 SVGIG (reference sequence). CDR3: CAWEQGHEQYF. In DNA, the CDR3 is TGTGCCTGGGAACAGGGCCACGAGCAGTACTTC.

The genes are TRBV7-9 and TRBJ1-3; D may be TRBD1 (5 bases). Between the trimmed V and J ends, which lost 4 bases and 0 bases, there was a span of 10 bases. Germline CDR1 reads SEHNR; CDR2 reads FQNEAQ (reference sequence). CDR3 size: 15 residues. The CDR3 loop is CASSWTPNSGNTIYF. For the CDR3, the DNA is TGTGCCAGCAGCTGGACACCGAACTCTGGAAACACCATATATTTT.

This clone was seen only once. The chain joins TRBV6-5 to TRBJ1-1; the D gene is possibly TRBD1 (5 bases). This CDR3 has 14 amino acids. CDR1 MNHEY and CDR2 SVGAGI come from the germline V gene. Between the trimmed V and J ends, which lost 5 bases and 1 base, there was a span of 11 bases. CDR3 DNA: TGTGCCAGCAGTAAATACAGGACGAACACTGAAGCTTTCTTT. Translating it yields CASSKYRTNTEAFF.

This chain uses TRBV6-5 with TRBJ2-7, with D maybe TRBD1 (5 bases). This CDR3 contains 13 residues. V dropped 0 bases and J dropped 4 bases, with 7 bases sitting between them. Germline CDR1 and CDR2: MNHEY and SVGAGI. CDR3: CASSYSDRYEQYF. CDR3 nucleotide sequence: TGTGCCAGCAGTTACTCCGACAGATACGAGCAGTACTTC.

The chain uses TRBV13 and TRBJ2-7, with D possibly TRBD2 on 7 matching bases. Germline CDR1 reads PRHDT; CDR2 reads FYEKMQ (reference sequence). Trimming stripped 4 bases from V and 5 bases from J, with 21 bases between. The CDR3 is 16 residues long. The CDR3: CASSSSGAGTYHEQYF. CDR3 nucleotide sequence: TGTGCCAGCAGCTCTAGCGGAGCCGGGACATATCACGAGCAGTACTTC.

The CDR3 DNA follows: TGTGCCACCGCAGACCGGGACAGGGAGAGAGAAGAGCAGTACTTC. Encoded protein: CATADRDREREEQYF. The chain links TRBV19 to TRBJ2-7; TRBD1 matches 9 bases. Germline CDR1 and CDR2: LNHDA and SQIVND (reference sequence). After removal of 10 bases from V and 7 bases from J, the junction contained 17 bases not matched to a gene. CDR3 size: 15 residues.

The chain carries TRBV5-4 and TRBJ2-6, with unresolved D. This CDR3 spans 16 amino acids. V was clipped by 4 bases and J by 2 bases, with 13 bases between them. Germline V CDR1 and CDR2: SGHNT, YYREEE (reference sequence). This CDR3 is CASSPIANPGANVLTF. Written as DNA, the CDR3 is TGTGCCAGCAGCCCCATCGCTAACCCTGGGGCCAACGTCCTGACTTTC.

The chain employs TRBV5-6 and TRBJ1-2; a possible D gene is TRBD1 (5 bases). Deletions cut 2 bases from V and 0 bases from J, with 11 bases between. The germline CDR1 and CDR2 sequences are SGHDT and YYEEEE. The CDR3 length is 15 residues. CDR3 protein: CASSLRDRTNYGYTF. The CDR3 DNA follows: TGTGCCAGCAGCTTAAGAGACAGAACTAACTATGGCTACACCTTC.

The J gene is TRBJ1-4, the V gene TRBV5-6; a possible D gene is TRBD1 (6 bases). Germline values: CDR1 SGHDT, CDR2 YYEEEE. The CDR3 length is 15 residues. Trimming pared 1 base from V and 6 bases from J, leaving 13 bases between. This CDR3 reads CASSLTGWSDEKLFF. The CDR3, as DNA: TGTGCCAGCAGCTTGACAGGGTGGTCGGATGAAAAACTGTTTTTT.

This clone was seen once. The chain couples TRBV12-5 to TRBJ2-7; D perhaps matches TRBD1 (5 bases). Trimming left V 0 bases short and J 2 bases short, with 14 bases between. The germline gives CDR1 LGHNT, CDR2 FRNRAP. The CDR3 is 16 residues long. The CDR3 is CASGLVGAGWPYEQYF. As DNA, the CDR3 is TGTGCTAGTGGTTTGGTAGGTGCAGGGTGGCCCTACGAGCAGTACTTC. Together with reference TRBV12-5 and TRBJ2-7, the CDR3 gives the full variable domain: DARVTQTPRHKVTEMGQEVTMRCQPILGHNTVFWYRQTMMQGLELLAYFRNRAPLDDSGMPKDRFSAEMPDATLATLKIQPSEPRDSAVYFCASGLVGAGWPYEQYFGPGTRLTVT.

V and J are TRBV2 and TRBJ2-3; TRBD2 matches 10 bases. The germline CDR1 and CDR2 sequences are SNHLY and FYNNEI. CDR3 size: 17 residues. V shed 7 bases, J shed 1 base, and the junction held 11 bases outside the gene matches. The CDR3 region has the DNA TGTGCCAGCATCAGAGATGGTCTAGCGGGGGGCACAGATACGCAGTATTTT. Amino acids: CASIRDGLAGGTDTQYF.

The chain links TRBV7-2 to TRBJ2-7; TRBD2 is a possible D gene (6 bases). The V and J ends lost 6 bases and 3 bases respectively, with 18 bases between them. The CDR3 totals 15 residues. Per germline, CDR1 SGHTA and CDR2 FQGNSA. The CDR3 sequence is CASRPGGGYRYEQYF. In nucleotides, the CDR3 is TGTGCCAGCAGGCCCGGGGGTGGGTACCGCTACGAGCAGTACTTC.

The gene calls are TRBV5-1 and TRBJ1-4; perhaps TRBD1 as D (6 bases). The CDR3 runs to 16 residues. Trimming stripped 3 bases from V and 8 bases from J, with 20 bases between. Germline V gene lookup returns CDR1 SGHRS and CDR2 YFSETQ. The CDR3 coding sequence is TGCGCCAGCAGCTCTCCTACCACAGGGAGTCGGGAAAAACTGTTTTTT. Its translation is CASSSPTTGSREKLFF.

The chain links TRBV30 to TRBJ2-7, with D perhaps TRBD1 (5 bases). This CDR3 is built from 12 residues. The germline V and J ends were trimmed by 2 bases and 4 bases, with 9 bases remaining between them. Germline V gene lookup returns CDR1 GTSNPN and CDR2 SVGIG (reference sequence). The CDR3 DNA reads TGTGCCTGGAGTCTGACAGAGTACGAGCAGTACTTC. As protein: CAWSLTEYEQYF.

This clone was observed once. The CDR3 DNA is TGTGCCAGCAGCTTAGAGATTTTAGCGGGAGGGAACTACGAGCAGTACTTC. Translation gives CASSLEILAGGNYEQYF. The genes are TRBV7-6 and TRBJ2-7; 11 nucleotides align to TRBD2. Looked up from germline, CDR1 is SGHVS and CDR2 is FNYEAQ. V lost 1 base, J lost 3 bases, and 8 bases stayed unmatched. The CDR3 is made up of 17 amino acids.